This TCR beta chain came from a study of T cell repertoires in cytomegalovirus infection. Whole-study context: CMV infection together with matching HLA type was indicated by public TCR beta signatures.

Study-wide results and limits: Totalled public TCR beta family frequency picked out people who carried CMV plus the relevant HLA. What dominated the ex vivo response were HLA-C-restricted CMV-specific TCR beta clonotypes.

A single record per CDR3 protein comes from TCRdb applying MiXCR to the reads. Of 150,000 to 200,000 distinct CDR3 sequences in the sample, approximately 14% were seen once. This clonotype was observed at least ten times. The target antigen is unknown. The material sequenced was PBMCs. This TCR derives from a human donor in good health (CMV status not recorded). Some clones in this sample may be carry-over from other donors' samples.

CDR3 residues: CASSLGLGSEQYF. CDR3 coding DNA: TGTGCCAGCAGTTTGGGACTCGGTAGCGAGCAGTACTTC. This chain links TRBV6-2 or TRBV6-3 with TRBJ2-7, with D tentatively TRBD2 (6 bases). Germline lookup yields CDR1 MNHEY and CDR2 SVGEGT. V lost 4 bases and J 6 bases, leaving 13 bases between the germline ends. The CDR3 covers 13 residues.